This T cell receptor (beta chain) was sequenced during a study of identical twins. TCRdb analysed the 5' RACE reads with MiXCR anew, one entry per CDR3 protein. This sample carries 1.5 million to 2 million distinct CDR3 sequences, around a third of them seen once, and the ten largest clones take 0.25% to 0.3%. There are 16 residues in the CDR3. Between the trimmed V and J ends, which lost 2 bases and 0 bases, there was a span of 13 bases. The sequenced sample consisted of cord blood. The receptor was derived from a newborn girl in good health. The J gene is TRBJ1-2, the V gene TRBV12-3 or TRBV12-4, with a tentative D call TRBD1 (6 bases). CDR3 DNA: TGTGCCAGCAGTTTACGGGGGTCAGGGGCTAACTATGGCTACACCTTC. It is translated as CASSLRGSGANYGYTF.